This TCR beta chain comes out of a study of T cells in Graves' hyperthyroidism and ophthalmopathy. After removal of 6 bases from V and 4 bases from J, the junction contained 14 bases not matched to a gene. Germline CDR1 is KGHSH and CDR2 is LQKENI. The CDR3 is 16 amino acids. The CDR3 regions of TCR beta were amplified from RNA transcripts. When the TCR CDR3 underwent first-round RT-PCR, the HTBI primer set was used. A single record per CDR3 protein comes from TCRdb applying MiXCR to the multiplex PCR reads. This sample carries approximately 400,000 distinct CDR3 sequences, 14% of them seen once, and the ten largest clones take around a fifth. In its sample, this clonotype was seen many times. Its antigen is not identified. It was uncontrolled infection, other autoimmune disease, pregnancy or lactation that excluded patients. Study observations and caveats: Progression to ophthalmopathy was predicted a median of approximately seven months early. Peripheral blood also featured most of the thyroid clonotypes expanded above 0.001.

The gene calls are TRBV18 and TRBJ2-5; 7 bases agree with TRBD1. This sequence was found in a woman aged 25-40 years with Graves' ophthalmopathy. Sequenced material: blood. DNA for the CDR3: TGTGCCAGCTCTTCCACCAAGCAGGGGGTTCGAGAGACCCAGTACTTC. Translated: CASSSTKQGVRETQYF.